A single T cell receptor beta chain is shown here with its context. The antigen is not known. This entry is derived from a study of human thymus T cells. General study points: Unrelated individuals had highly overlapping thymic repertoires, as reported in related research.

Only in-frame clones appear in the TCRdb table, and some are missing; sequencing was by immunoSEQ multiplex PCR. The sample yields roughly 120,000 clones, around 95% seen once. The CDR3 length is 14 residues. Trimming stripped 6 bases from V and 2 bases from J, with 11 bases between. Germline values: CDR1 MNHEY, CDR2 SMNVEV (reference sequence). Thymus was obtained from resections taken during corrective heart surgery. The clonotype was recovered from a boy under two years old with a congenital heart defect but otherwise immunologically healthy. Material for sequencing was thymus tissue. This chain links TRBV27 with TRBJ1-5; D remains unclear. The CDR3 nucleotides are TGTGCCAGCAGCCGGTGGGAGGGCAATCAGCCCCAGCATTTT. Residues: CASSRWEGNQPQHF.